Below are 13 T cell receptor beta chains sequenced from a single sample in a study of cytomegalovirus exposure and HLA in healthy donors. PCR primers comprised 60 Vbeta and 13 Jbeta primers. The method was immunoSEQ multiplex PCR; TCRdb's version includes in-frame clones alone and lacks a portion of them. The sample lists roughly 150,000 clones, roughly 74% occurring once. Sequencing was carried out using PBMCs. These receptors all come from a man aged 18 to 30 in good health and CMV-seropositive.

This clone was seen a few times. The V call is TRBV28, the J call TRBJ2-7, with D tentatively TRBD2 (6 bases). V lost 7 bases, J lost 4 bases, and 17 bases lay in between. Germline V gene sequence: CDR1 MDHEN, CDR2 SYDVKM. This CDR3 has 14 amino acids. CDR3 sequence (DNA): TGTGCCAGCAACCTTGGGTCGGGGGTATACGAGCAGTACTTC. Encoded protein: CASNLGSGVYEQYF.

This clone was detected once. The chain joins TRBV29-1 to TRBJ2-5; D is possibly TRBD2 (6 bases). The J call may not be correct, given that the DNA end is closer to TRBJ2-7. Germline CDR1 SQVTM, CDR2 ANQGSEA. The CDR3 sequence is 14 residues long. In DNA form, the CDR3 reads TGCAGCGTTGAAGACGGGGGAACAGCCTACGAGCAGTACTTC. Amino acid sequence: CSVEDGGTAYEQYF.

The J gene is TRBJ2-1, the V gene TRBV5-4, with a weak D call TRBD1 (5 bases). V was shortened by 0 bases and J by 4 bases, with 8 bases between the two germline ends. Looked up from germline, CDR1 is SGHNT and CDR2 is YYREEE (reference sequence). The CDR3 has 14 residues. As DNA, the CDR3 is TGTGCCAGCAGCTTGGGGCAGGGTTACAATGAGCAGTTCTTC. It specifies CASSLGQGYNEQFF.

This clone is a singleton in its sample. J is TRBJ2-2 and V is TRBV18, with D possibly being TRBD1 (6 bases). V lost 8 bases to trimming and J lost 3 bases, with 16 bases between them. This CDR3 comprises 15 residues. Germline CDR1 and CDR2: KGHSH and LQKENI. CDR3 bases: TGTGCCAGCCTTCACGACGCAGGGGACACCGGGGAGCTGTTTTTT. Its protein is CASLHDAGDTGELFF.

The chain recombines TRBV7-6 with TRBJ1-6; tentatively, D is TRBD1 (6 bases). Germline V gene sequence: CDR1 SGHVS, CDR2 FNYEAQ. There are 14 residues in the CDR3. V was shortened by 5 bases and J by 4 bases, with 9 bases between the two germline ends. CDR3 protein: CASSMDSYNSPLHF. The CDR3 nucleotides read TGTGCCAGCAGCATGGACAGTTATAATTCACCCCTCCACTTT.

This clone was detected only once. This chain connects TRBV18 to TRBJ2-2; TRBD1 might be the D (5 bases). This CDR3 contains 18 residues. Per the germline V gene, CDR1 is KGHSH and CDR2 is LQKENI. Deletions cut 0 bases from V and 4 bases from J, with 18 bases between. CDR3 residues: CASSPPYSLTDPTGELFF. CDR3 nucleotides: TGTGCCAGCTCACCACCGTATTCATTGACAGATCCCACCGGGGAGCTGTTTTTT.

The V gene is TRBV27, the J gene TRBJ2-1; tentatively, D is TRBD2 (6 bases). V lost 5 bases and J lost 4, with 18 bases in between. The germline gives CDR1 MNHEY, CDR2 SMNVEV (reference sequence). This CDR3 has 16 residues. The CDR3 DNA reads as TGTGCCAGCAGTGCCGGTCAGTGGGGGGATTACAATGAGCAGTTCTTC. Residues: CASSAGQWGDYNEQFF.

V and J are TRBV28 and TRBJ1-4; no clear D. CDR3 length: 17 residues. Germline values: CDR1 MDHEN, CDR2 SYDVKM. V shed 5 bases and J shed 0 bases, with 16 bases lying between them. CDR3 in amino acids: CASSTPRTVPTNEKLFF. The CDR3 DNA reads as TGTGCCAGCAGTACGCCCCGTACGGTCCCAACTAATGAAAAACTGTTTTTT.

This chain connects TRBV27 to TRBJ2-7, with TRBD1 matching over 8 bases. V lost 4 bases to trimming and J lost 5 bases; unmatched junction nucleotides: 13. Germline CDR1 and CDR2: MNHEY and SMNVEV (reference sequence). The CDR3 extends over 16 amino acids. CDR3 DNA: TGTGCCAGCAGTTCCCGCCTTTTAGGGACAGGCCACGAGCAGTACTTC. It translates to CASSSRLLGTGHEQYF.

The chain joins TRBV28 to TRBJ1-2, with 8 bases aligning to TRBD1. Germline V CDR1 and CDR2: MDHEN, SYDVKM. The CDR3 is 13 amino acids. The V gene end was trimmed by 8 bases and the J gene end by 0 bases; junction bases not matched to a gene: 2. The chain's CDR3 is CASQTGANYGYTF. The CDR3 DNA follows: TGTGCCAGCCAGACAGGGGCTAACTATGGCTACACCTTC.

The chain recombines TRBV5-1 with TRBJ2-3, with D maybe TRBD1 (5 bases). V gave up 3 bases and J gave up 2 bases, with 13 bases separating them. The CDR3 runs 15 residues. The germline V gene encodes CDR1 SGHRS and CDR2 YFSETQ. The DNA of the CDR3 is TGCGCCAGCAGCTCCCAGGGCAAATACACAGATACGCAGTATTTT. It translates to CASSSQGKYTDTQYF.

The CDR3 nucleotides are TGTGCCAGCAGTTACTCAGCGGAGTTAAATGAGCAGTTCTTC. This gives the protein CASSYSAELNEQFF. The chain employs TRBV6-6 and TRBJ2-1; possibly TRBD2 for D (5 bases). Trimming removed 0 bases at V and 7 bases at J, with 10 bases between. Germline assignment: CDR1 MNHNY and CDR2 SVGAGI (reference sequence). The CDR3 sequence is 14 residues long.

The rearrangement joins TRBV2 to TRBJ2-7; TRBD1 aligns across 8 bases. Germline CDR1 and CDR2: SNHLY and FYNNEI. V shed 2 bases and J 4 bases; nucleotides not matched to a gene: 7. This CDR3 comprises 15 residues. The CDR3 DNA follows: TGTGCCAGCAGTGAAATGACAGGGGCGTGGTACGAGCAGTACTTC. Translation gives CASSEMTGAWYEQYF.